These T cell receptor beta chains were read from a single sample in a study of shared clonotypes between healthy human individuals. The data were produced by immunoSEQ multiplex PCR, yet TCRdb's version contains in-frame clones alone and is incomplete. Of some 2.1 million clones in the sample, 95% are singletons; the top ten hold more than 0.1%. Specimen: naive CD4+ T cells sorted from blood. The receptors come from a young man in good health. The CDR3 runs from the conserved cysteine through the conserved F or W. Fields, in order: D gene, CDR3 length, J gene, clone size, V gene, CDR3 DNA, CDR3 protein. A D gene is named only where the DNA matches it firmly. The listing skips clone size in some rows; elsewhere it reads once, few, many or a size class.

>TRBD1|18|TRBJ2-7|NA|TRBV18
TGTGCCAGCTCACCACCGGGACAGGGAGTTTCAGGCTCCTACGAGCAGTACTTC
CASSPPGQGVSGSYEQYF
>NA|15|TRBJ2-1|NA|TRBV5-4
TGTGCCAGGATCCTTAGCTCCGGACACGACAATGAGCAGTTCTTC
CARILSSGHDNEQFF
>TRBD1|17|TRBJ2-7|once|TRBV7-9
TGTGCCAGCAGCTCCCGGCTGCTTGGGACAGGGGACTACGAGCAGTACTTC
CASSSRLLGTGDYEQYF
>TRBD2|16|TRBJ2-3|NA|TRBV5-1
TGCGCCAGCAGCTTGGCGGCGGGGGGCCTCACAGATACGCAGTATTTT
CASSLAAGGLTDTQYF
>TRBD1|14|TRBJ2-2|NA|TRBV29-1
TGCAGCGTAGGGACAGGGATTCATTCCGGGGAGCTGTTTTTT
CSVGTGIHSGELFF
>NA|16|TRBJ2-1|NA|TRBV6-6
TGTGCCAGCAGCCGGATGGACTGGAGCTCCTACAATGAGCAGTTCTTC
CASSRMDWSSYNEQFF
>NA|13|TRBJ1-2|NA|TRBV19
TGTGCCAGTAGTATTCGGGCAGGGGACGGCTACACCTTC
CASSIRAGDGYTF
>TRBD1|15|TRBJ1-6|NA|TRBV9
TGTGCCAGCAGCGTAGAGGGACAGCCTTATTCACCCCTCCACTTT
CASSVEGQPYSPLHF
>NA|14|TRBJ1-2|NA|TRBV6-6
TGTGCCAGCACGCGCCGGACAAATAACTATGGCTACACCTTC
CASTRRTNNYGYTF
>NA|14|TRBJ2-7|NA|TRBV6-5
TGTGCCAGCAGCTCTGGGCTAGCCGCCTACGAGCAGTACTTC
CASSSGLAAYEQYF
>NA|16|TRBJ1-1|NA|TRBV18
TGTGCCAGCTCACCTCAGGCCCAACAGGCCAACACTGAAGCTTTCTTT
CASSPQAQQANTEAFF
>TRBD1|14|TRBJ1-1|NA|TRBV7-9
TGTGCCGGCGACCTCAGGGGGGAGAACACTGAAGCTTTCTTT
CAGDLRGENTEAFF
>TRBD2|16|TRBJ2-1|NA|TRBV7-7
TGTGCTAGCAGCCTTAGGGCTAGCGGGAGGGACAATGAGCAGTTCTTC
CASSLRASGRDNEQFF
>NA|13|TRBJ2-2|NA|TRBV29-1
TGCAGCGTTGAGAATTTTAACACCGGGGAGCTGTTTTTT
CSVENFNTGELFF
>TRBD1|14|TRBJ1-5|NA|TRBV7-2
TGTGCCAGCAGCTCCCGGACAGGAGATCAGCCCCAGCATTTT
CASSSRTGDQPQHF
>NA|14|TRBJ2-4|NA|TRBV7-2
TGTGCCAGCAGTTTAACCGGGACTCCAAACATTCAGTACTTC
CASSLTGTPNIQYF
>NA|11|TRBJ2-1|once|TRBV7-2
TGTGCCAGCAGCTACTGGGGTGAGCAGTTCTTC
CASSYWGEQFF
>TRBD2|16|TRBJ2-7|NA|TRBV28
TGTGCCAGCAGTTCTAACGGGGAGGGAACCTACTACGAGCAGTACTTC
CASSSNGEGTYYEQYF
>NA|12|TRBJ2-3|NA|TRBV12-5
TGTGCTAGTGGTTTGGGAGCAGATACGCAGTATTTT
CASGLGADTQYF
>TRBD2|14|TRBJ2-3|NA|TRBV5-1
TGCGCCAGCATCAGTACTAGCGGGAGTACGACGCAGTATTTT
CASISTSGSTTQYF
>NA|15|TRBJ2-7|NA|TRBV4-1
TGCGCCAGCAGCCAAGAGGGAGGGACAGTATCCGAGCAGTACTTC
CASSQEGGTVSEQYF
>TRBD2|17|TRBJ2-4|NA|TRBV5-4
TGTGCCAGCAGCTTGGATGGTAGCGGGGCAGCCAAAAACATTCAGTACTTC
CASSLDGSGAAKNIQYF
>TRBD2|14|TRBJ2-7|NA|TRBV27
TGTGCCAGCAGTATAGGCGGGGGGCCTATCGAGCAGTACTTC
CASSIGGGPIEQYF
>NA|15|TRBJ1-5|NA|TRBV19
TGTGCCAGTACAGGAGGCGGGATGAGCAATCAGCCCCAGCATTTT
CASTGGGMSNQPQHF
>TRBD1|16|TRBJ2-7|NA|TRBV15
TGTGCCACCAGCAGAGAGATTGGGACAGGAGCCGGCGAGCAGTACTTC
CATSREIGTGAGEQYF
>TRBD1|15|TRBJ2-5|once|TRBV5-4
TGTGCCAGCAGCGTGGGATCCCGACAGGGTTTGGCCCAGTACTTC
CASSVGSRQGLAQYF
>TRBD1|19|TRBJ1-5|once|TRBV19
TGTGCCAGTAGTCCCTGGACAGGCCTTAATTCACGAAATGATCAGCCCCAGCATTTT
CASSPWTGLNSRNDQPQHF
>TRBD1|14|TRBJ2-7|NA|TRBV10-3
TGTGCCCCCTGTATTGGGACAGGGTTATACGAGCAGTACTTC
CAPCIGTGLYEQYF
>TRBD1|13|TRBJ1-1|NA|TRBV11-2
TGTGCCAGCAGCCATACAGGGGTCACTGAAGCTTTCTTT
CASSHTGVTEAFF
>TRBD2|16|TRBJ2-1|NA|TRBV9
TGTGCCAGCAGCGTAGCGGGGGGTAGCTCCTACAATGAGCAGTTCTTC
CASSVAGGSSYNEQFF